Below, 18 T cell receptor beta chains from the same sample are listed, as sequenced in a study of post-analysis software for immune sequencing data. Whole-study results and caveats: Five or six TRBV segments were more frequent in patients than controls; TRBV5-6, TRBV5-1 and TRBV20-1 belonged to this group.

Included in the TCR beta cDNA libraries were unique molecular identifiers. TCRdb independently ran MiXCR on the PCR reads; one entry per CDR3 protein. Of roughly 600,000 distinct CDR3 sequences listed, 44% were seen once; the top ten hold under 2%. Their cognate antigens are unknown. The sample taken for sequencing was blood. The receptors were gathered from a girl aged 10 to 17 with multiple sclerosis.

This clonotype was counted between two and nine times. The chain uses TRBV20-1 and TRBJ2-3; no clear D. The germline CDR1 and CDR2 sequences are DFQATT and SNEGSKA (reference sequence). The CDR3 length is 13 residues. Trimming took off 0 bases at V and 5 bases at J, with 9 bases between the two ends. CDR3 in amino acids: CSARDRSGDTQYF. The CDR3 DNA sequence: TGCAGTGCTAGAGACCGTTCAGGAGATACGCAGTATTTT.

The chain has TRBV6-6 and TRBJ1-2, with D possibly being TRBD1 (6 bases). V shed 6 bases and J shed 6 bases, with 17 bases lying between them. Looked up from germline, CDR1 is MNHNY and CDR2 is SVGAGI (reference sequence). The CDR3 totals 14 residues. Here the CDR3 reads CASSEGGKINGYTF. In DNA, the CDR3 is TGTGCCAGCAGCGAGGGGGGCAAGATCAATGGCTACACCTTC.

CDR3 loop: CASSFPRGGANTEAFF. DNA for the CDR3: TGTGCCAGCAGTTTTCCCAGGGGTGGGGCGAACACTGAAGCTTTCTTT. This rearrangement joins TRBV12-3 or TRBV12-4 to TRBJ1-1; a weak D match, TRBD1 (6 bases). V lost 3 bases and J 1 base, leaving 15 bases between the germline ends. The CDR3 extends over 16 amino acids.

This clonotype was seen a few times. This chain connects TRBV4-1 to TRBJ2-7; no definite D call. Germline assignment: CDR1 MGHRA and CDR2 YSYEKL. The CDR3 runs 13 residues. V dropped 1 base and J dropped 3 bases, with 7 bases sitting between them. CDR3 in amino acids: CASSQGRNYEQYF. CDR3 sequence (DNA): TGCGCCAGCAGCCAAGGCCGTAACTACGAGCAGTACTTC.

This clonotype was detected only a few times. The V gene is TRBV5-1, the J gene TRBJ2-6; the D is unclear. The CDR3 loop spans 15 amino acids. V lost 0 bases to trimming and J lost 2 bases, with 6 bases between them. Germline lookup yields CDR1 SGHRS and CDR2 YFSETQ. The CDR3 bases are TGCGCCAGCAGCTTGGAGGGCGCTGGGGCCAACGTCCTGACTTTC. This gives the protein CASSLEGAGANVLTF. Drawing the rest from reference TRBV5-1 and TRBJ2-6, the complete variable domain is KAGVTQTPRYLIKTRGQQVTLSCSPISGHRSVSWYQQTPGQGLQFLFEYFSETQRNKGNFPGRFSGRQFSNSRSEMNVSTLELGDSALYLCASSLEGAGANVLTFGAGSRLTVL.

The chain combines TRBV13 with TRBJ2-2; either TRBD1 or TRBD2 may fit D (5 bases each). There are 15 residues in the CDR3. Germline CDR1 and CDR2: PRHDT and FYEKMQ (reference sequence). V shed 5 bases and J shed 5 bases, with 15 bases lying between them. CDR3 amino acids: CASSPRDHRTGELFF. CDR3 nucleotides: TGTGCCAGCAGCCCGAGGGACCACCGGACCGGGGAGCTGTTTTTT.

This clonotype appeared a few times. The chain couples TRBV12-3 or TRBV12-4 to TRBJ1-2; no reliable D call. The CDR3 loop spans 13 amino acids. Trimming removed 3 bases at V and 0 bases at J, with 5 bases between. CDR3 residues: CASSFGTNYGYTF. CDR3 sequence (DNA): TGTGCCAGCAGTTTCGGTACTAACTATGGCTACACCTTC.

The chain recombines TRBV12-3 or TRBV12-4 with TRBJ2-1, with D possibly matching TRBD2 (5 bases). The germline V and J ends were trimmed by 2 bases and 15 bases, with 14 bases remaining between them. The CDR3 length is 12 residues. The CDR3 spells CASSLRLLKRFF. The CDR3 DNA follows: TGTGCCAGCAGTTTACGACTATTGAAACGGTTCTTC.

This rearrangement joins TRBV7-9 to TRBJ2-1; 10 nucleotides agree with TRBD1. The CDR3 consists of 18 residues. Per germline, CDR1 SEHNR and CDR2 FQNEAQ (reference sequence). V lost 2 bases and J lost 6; bases outside the gene matches: 13. For the CDR3, the DNA is TGTGCCAGCAGCTTATCGGGACAGGGGCCGCCGTTGTTCAATGAGCAGTTCTTC. This gives the protein CASSLSGQGPPLFNEQFF.

This clonotype was counted between two and nine times. V usage is TRBV5-1 and J usage is TRBJ2-5, with D possibly being TRBD2 (8 bases). The CDR3 is 16 residues long. Germline CDR1 is SGHRS and CDR2 is YFSETQ. The V gene lost 4 bases and the J gene lost 4 bases, with 20 bases spanning the gap. Here the CDR3 reads CASSNPGTAGAETQYF. Here the CDR3 DNA reads TGCGCCAGCAGCAACCCCGGGACAGCGGGAGCAGAGACCCAGTACTTC.

This sequence joins TRBV10-3 and TRBJ1-1; no clear D gene. Trimming stripped 0 bases from V and 4 bases from J, with 12 bases between. There are 15 residues in the CDR3. Germline-derived CDR1 and CDR2 are ENHRY and SYGVKD. CDR3 amino acids: CAISESGGDATEAFF. The CDR3, as DNA: TGTGCCATCAGTGAGTCAGGCGGGGATGCCACTGAAGCTTTCTTT.

The V and J genes are TRBV12-3 or TRBV12-4 and TRBJ2-4; D gene ambiguous. TRBJ2-5 matches the DNA end more closely, so the J call is doubtful. The CDR3 is 12 amino acids. The CDR3 bases are TGTGCCAGCAGTTTAGAGACAGAGACCCAGTACTTC. The encoded protein is CASSLETETQYF.

This chain connects TRBV10-1 to TRBJ2-5, with 16 positions matching TRBD2. Trimming cost V 0 bases and J 4 bases; bases outside gene matches: 5. This CDR3 is 18 amino acids long. Germline CDR1 is WNHNN and CDR2 is SYGVQD (reference sequence). The CDR3 sequence is CASSESGTSGRAAETQYF. The CDR3 coding sequence is TGCGCCAGCAGTGAGTCCGGGACTAGCGGGAGGGCCGCAGAGACCCAGTACTTC.

In the case of this clonotype: With a much larger clone just one base away, this may be a read error. V usage is TRBV20-1 and J usage is TRBJ1-2; 7 nucleotides match TRBD1. This CDR3 spans 13 amino acids. The junction had 9 bases not matched to a gene; V was cut back by 6 bases and J by 5 bases. From germline, CDR1 is DFQATT and CDR2 SNEGSKA (reference sequence). The DNA of the CDR3 is TGCAGTGCGTGGAGGGGGCGCGGGTATGGCTACACCTTC. It codes for CSAWRGRGYGYTF.

This clonotype has a handful of counts. The chain joins TRBV7-9 to TRBJ2-1, with 10 bases lining up with TRBD2. The CDR3 consists of 15 residues. Germline CDR1 reads SEHNR; CDR2 reads FQNEAQ (reference sequence). With 3 bases clipped from V and 8 bases from J, the junction kept 7 bases outside the gene matches. The CDR3 is CASSFWLAGADEQFF. The DNA for the CDR3 is TGTGCCAGCAGCTTTTGGCTAGCGGGGGCCGATGAGCAGTTCTTC.

This clonotype was found a few times. The J gene is TRBJ2-3, the V gene TRBV6-6; 7 bases fit TRBD2. This CDR3 has 15 amino acids. Germline loops: CDR1 MNHNY, CDR2 SVGAGI (reference sequence). J lost 3 bases, V lost 6 bases, and 9 bases had no gene match. CDR3 bases: TGTGCCAGCAGACCGTCCAGGGAGGGTACAGATACGCAGTATTTT. Protein sequence: CASRPSREGTDTQYF.

The chain has TRBV7-9 and TRBJ1-1, with a tentative D call TRBD1 (6 bases). V lost 0 bases, J lost 0 bases, and 17 bases lay in between. Germline V CDR1 and CDR2: SEHNR, FQNEAQ (reference sequence). The CDR3 is made up of 18 amino acids. The CDR3, as DNA: TGTGCCAGCAGCTTAGCGTTCTCCCGGCAGGGGTTGAACACTGAAGCTTTCTTT. It specifies CASSLAFSRQGLNTEAFF.

The chain recombines TRBV28 with TRBJ2-7; tentatively, D is TRBD2 (6 bases). This CDR3 contains 14 residues. Trimming took 2 bases from V and 3 from J, leaving 11 bases between them. Germline V gives CDR1 MDHEN, CDR2 SYDVKM. Written as DNA, the CDR3 is TGTGCCAGCAGTTTACTGAGCGGGTACTACGAGCAGTACTTC. It encodes CASSLLSGYYEQYF. Filled out from reference TRBV28 and TRBJ2-7, the complete variable domain reads DVKVTQSSRYLVKRTGEKVFLECVQDMDHENMFWYRQDPGLGLRLIYFSYDVKMKEKGDIPEGYSVSREKKERFSLILESASTNQTSMYLCASSLLSGYYEQYFGPGTRLTVT.